The TCR beta chain described here comes from a study of blood T cells in healthy people across ages. This CDR3 contains 14 residues. Germline CDR1 and CDR2: SGHVS and FNYEAQ. V gave up 5 bases and J gave up 7 bases; unmatched junction bases: 9. A sample-barcoded 5' primer and a J-beta primer mix were used in a second PCR of roughly 6 to 11 cycles. MiXCR was run by TCRdb on the 5' RACE reads, yielding one entry per CDR3 protein. Of around 800,000 distinct CDR3 sequences in the sample, around two fifths were seen once. The chain carries TRBV7-6 and TRBJ2-3, with TRBD2 matching 7 bases. This sequence was found in a man aged 55 to 70 in good health. Sequencing used blood. Written as DNA, the CDR3 is TGTGCCAGCAGCCCCCGGTCGGGGGGAAATACGCAGTATTTT. It yields the protein CASSPRSGGNTQYF.